Presented here are 10 T cell receptor beta chains from one specimen sequenced in a study of blood T cell repertoires in COVID-19 (dated by TCRdb to about 2020). The library came from the immunoSEQ multiplex PCR assay. Drawn from immuneACCESS, this table holds only the in-frame rearrangements with V and J called that TCRdb kept. Clones are partly lost; checked studies trace under half to an unresolved V gene and leave the rest unexplained. Across this sample there are tens of thousands of clones, with about 88% seen only once. The ten largest clones represent 3% to 4.5% of the sample. Sequencing used peripheral blood. These receptors originate from a man between 65 and 80 years old with acute or convalescent COVID-19.

The chain couples TRBV3-1 (or the pseudogene TRBV3-2) to TRBJ1-1; D possibly corresponds to TRBD1 (5 bases). The V gene lost 3 bases and the J gene lost 0 bases, with 11 bases spanning the gap. CDR1 and CDR2 (germline): LGHDT, YNNKEL (reference sequence). This CDR3 has 15 residues. CDR3 bases: TGTGCCAGCAGCCATACGGACACCATGAACACTGAAGCTTTCTTT. This sequence encodes CASSHTDTMNTEAFF.

The gene calls are TRBV9 and TRBJ2-5; 9 nucleotides align to TRBD1. Germline trimming cut 1 base from V and 2 bases from J; bases unmatched to any gene: 6. The germline V gene has CDR1 SGDLS and CDR2 YYNGEE. This CDR3 comprises 16 residues. CDR3 region: CASSVSPTGGQETQYF. In DNA form, the CDR3 reads TGTGCCAGCAGCGTATCCCCGACAGGGGGACAAGAGACCCAGTACTTC.

V gene TRBV4-3 combines with J gene TRBJ2-7, with D possibly TRBD2 on 5 matching bases. Trimming removed 0 bases at V and 7 bases at J, with 7 bases between. The CDR3 sequence is 12 residues long. Germline V gene data show CDR1 as LGHNA and CDR2 as YSLEER. The CDR3 DNA reads as TGCGCCAGCAGCCAAGACAGGAGGGAGCAGTACTTC. Translated: CASSQDRREQYF.

The chain links TRBV9 to TRBJ2-2; 9 bases are a match to TRBD1. This CDR3 region has 17 residues. The V and J ends lost 3 bases and 0 bases, in that order; junction bases with no gene match: 6. Germline V gene data show CDR1 as SGDLS and CDR2 as YYNGEE. The CDR3 nucleotides read TGTGCCAGCAGCGGACAACAGGGGGCTGCGAACACCGGGGAGCTGTTTTTT. Protein: CASSGQQGAANTGELFF.

This chain links TRBV14 with TRBJ2-3; no clear D gene. This CDR3 spans 11 amino acids. V gave up 1 base and J gave up 11 bases, with 7 bases separating them. CDR1 and CDR2 from the germline V gene are SGHDN and FVKESK. In DNA form, the CDR3 reads TGTGCCAGCAGCCAAGGATCGGGGCAGTATTTT. Translated, it gives CASSQGSGQYF.

By proportion, this clone is medium-sized. This CDR3 reads CASILTGGLRPQHF. In nucleotides, the CDR3 is TGCGCCAGTATATTGACAGGGGGCCTTCGGCCCCAGCATTTT. This chain links TRBV10-1 with TRBJ1-5, with 10 bases matching TRBD1. The germline V gene encodes CDR1 WNHNN and CDR2 SYGVQD (reference sequence). J was trimmed by 9 bases and V by 9 bases; bases with no gene match: 11. This CDR3 spans 14 amino acids.

The V gene is TRBV2, the J gene TRBJ1-5; perhaps TRBD1 as D (6 bases). The CDR3 length is 15 residues. Trimming took 4 bases from V and 0 from J, leaving 10 bases between them. Looked up from germline, CDR1 is SNHLY and CDR2 is FYNNEI. The CDR3 protein is CASSAQGHSNQPQHF. In nucleotides, the CDR3 is TGTGCCAGCAGTGCTCAGGGGCATAGCAATCAGCCCCAGCATTTT.

The CDR3 region is CASSAEPGQGYEQYF. The CDR3 nucleotides read TGTGCCAGCAGCGCAGAGCCGGGACAGGGATACGAGCAGTACTTC. The chain recombines TRBV9 with TRBJ2-7, with 9 bases lining up with TRBD1. V lost 3 bases and J lost 4; bases outside the gene matches: 8. The CDR3 extends over 15 amino acids. Germline-derived CDR1 and CDR2 are SGDLS and YYNGEE.

The chain couples TRBV9 to TRBJ2-4; TRBD1 agrees at 7 bases. In germline, CDR1 is SGDLS, CDR2 YYNGEE. This CDR3 is built from 19 residues. Trimming took 0 bases from V and 7 from J; bases not matched to a gene: 19. The CDR3 DNA is TGTGCCAGCAGCGTAGACCCCGAACCGAGCCCAGGGGGTCGGAACATTCAGTACTTC. Its translation is CASSVDPEPSPGGRNIQYF. The full variable domain, its missing parts supplied by reference TRBV9 and TRBJ2-4, is DSGVTQTPKHLITATGQRVTLRCSPRSGDLSVYWYQQSLDQGLQFLIQYYNGEERAKGNILERFSAQQFPDLHSELNLSSLELGDSALYFCASSVDPEPSPGGRNIQYFGAGTRLSVL.

V is TRBV6-5 and J is TRBJ2-3; D might be TRBD2 (5 bases). Trimming shortened V by 0 bases and J by 4 bases, and 5 bases separated the two germline ends. CDR1 and CDR2 (germline): MNHEY, SVGAGI. There are 13 residues in the CDR3. Here the CDR3 reads CASSYSRADTQYF. CDR3 in DNA: TGTGCCAGCAGTTACTCGAGGGCAGATACGCAGTATTTT.